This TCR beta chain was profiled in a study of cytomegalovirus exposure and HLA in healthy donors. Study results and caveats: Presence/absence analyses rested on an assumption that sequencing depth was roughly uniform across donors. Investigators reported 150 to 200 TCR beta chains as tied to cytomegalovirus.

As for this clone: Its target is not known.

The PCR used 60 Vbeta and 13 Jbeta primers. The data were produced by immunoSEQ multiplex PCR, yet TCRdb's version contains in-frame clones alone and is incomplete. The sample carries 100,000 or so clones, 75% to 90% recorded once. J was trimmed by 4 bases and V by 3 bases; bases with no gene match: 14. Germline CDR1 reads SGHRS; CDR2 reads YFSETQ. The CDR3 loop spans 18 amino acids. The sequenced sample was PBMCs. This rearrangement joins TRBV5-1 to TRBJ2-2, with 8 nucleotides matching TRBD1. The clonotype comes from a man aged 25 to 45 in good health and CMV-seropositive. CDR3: CASSSGPSTGGVTGELFF. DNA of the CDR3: TGCGCCAGCAGCTCGGGGCCCTCTACAGGGGGAGTCACCGGGGAGCTGTTTTTT.